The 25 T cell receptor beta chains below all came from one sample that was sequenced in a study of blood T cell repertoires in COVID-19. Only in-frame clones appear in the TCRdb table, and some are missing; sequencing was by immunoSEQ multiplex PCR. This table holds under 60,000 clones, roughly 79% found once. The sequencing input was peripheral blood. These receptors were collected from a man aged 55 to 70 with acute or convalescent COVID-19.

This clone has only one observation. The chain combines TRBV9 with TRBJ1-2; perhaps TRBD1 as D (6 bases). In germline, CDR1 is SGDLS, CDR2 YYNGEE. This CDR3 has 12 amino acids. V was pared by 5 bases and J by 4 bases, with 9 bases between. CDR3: CASRQGGYGYTF. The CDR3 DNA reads TGTGCCAGCAGACAGGGCGGCTATGGCTACACCTTC.

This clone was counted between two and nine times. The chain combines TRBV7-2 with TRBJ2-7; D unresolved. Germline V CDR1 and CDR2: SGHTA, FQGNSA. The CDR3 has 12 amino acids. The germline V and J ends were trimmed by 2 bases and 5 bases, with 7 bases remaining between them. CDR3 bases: TGTGCCAGCAGCTTATATGGCCACGAGCAGTACTTC. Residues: CASSLYGHEQYF.

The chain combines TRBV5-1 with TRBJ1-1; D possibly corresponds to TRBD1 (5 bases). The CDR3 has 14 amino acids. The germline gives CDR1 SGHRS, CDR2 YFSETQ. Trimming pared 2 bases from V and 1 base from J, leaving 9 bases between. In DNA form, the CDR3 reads TGCGCCAGCAGCTTAACTACAGGGAACACTGAAGCTTTCTTT. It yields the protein CASSLTTGNTEAFF.

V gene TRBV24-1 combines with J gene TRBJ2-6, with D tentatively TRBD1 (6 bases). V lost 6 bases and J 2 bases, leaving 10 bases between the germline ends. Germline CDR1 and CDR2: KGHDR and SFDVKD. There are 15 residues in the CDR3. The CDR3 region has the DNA TGTGCCACCAGTCAGGGGTTCGCTGGGGCCAACGTCCTGACTTTC. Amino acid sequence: CATSQGFAGANVLTF.

The CDR3 DNA is TGTGCCAGCAGCGGGAACGGGGGGGCTGGCTACAATGAGCAGTTCTTC. Translated, it gives CASSGNGGAGYNEQFF. V gene TRBV5-4 combines with J gene TRBJ2-1, with 8 bases lining up with TRBD2. Germline CDR1 SGHNT, CDR2 YYREEE (reference sequence). This CDR3 comprises 16 residues. Trimming cost V 4 bases and J 3 bases; bases outside gene matches: 9.

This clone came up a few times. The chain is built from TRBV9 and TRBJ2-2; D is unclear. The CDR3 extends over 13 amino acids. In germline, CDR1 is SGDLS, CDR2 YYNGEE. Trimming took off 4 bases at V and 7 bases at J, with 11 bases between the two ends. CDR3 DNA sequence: TGTGCCAGCAGCCCCCGCTCCGGCGGGGAGCTGTTTTTT. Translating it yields CASSPRSGGELFF. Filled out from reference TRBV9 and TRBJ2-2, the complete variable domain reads DSGVTQTPKHLITATGQRVTLRCSPRSGDLSVYWYQQSLDQGLQFLIQYYNGEERAKGNILERFSAQQFPDLHSELNLSSLELGDSALYFCASSPRSGGELFFGEGSRLTVL.

The CDR3 sequence: CASSLVGGAIDTQYF. CDR3 coding DNA: TGTGCCAGCAGCCTAGTCGGGGGGGCAATAGATACGCAGTATTTT. The chain couples TRBV11-2 to TRBJ2-3; the match to TRBD2 covers 8 bases. Trimming at V came to 5 bases and at J to 5 bases, leaving 9 bases not matched to a gene. Germline V gives CDR1 SGHAT, CDR2 FQNNGV. The CDR3 loop spans 15 amino acids.

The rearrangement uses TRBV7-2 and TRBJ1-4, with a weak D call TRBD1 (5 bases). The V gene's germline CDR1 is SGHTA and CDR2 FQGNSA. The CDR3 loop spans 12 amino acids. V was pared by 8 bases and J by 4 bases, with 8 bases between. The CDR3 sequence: CASGRVNEKLFF. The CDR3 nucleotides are TGTGCCAGCGGCAGGGTTAATGAAAAACTGTTTTTT.

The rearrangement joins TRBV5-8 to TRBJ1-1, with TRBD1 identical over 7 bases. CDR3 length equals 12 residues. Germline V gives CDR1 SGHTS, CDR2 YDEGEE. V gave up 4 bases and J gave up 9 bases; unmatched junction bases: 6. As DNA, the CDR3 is TGTGCCAGCAGCCCCCGGGACAGACAAGCTTTCTTT. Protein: CASSPRDRQAFF.

CDR3 coding DNA: TGCGCCAGCAGCCAGATAACTATGATGGGGGGGAGTTTGGATGGCTACACCTTC. It codes for CASSQITMMGGSLDGYTF. The chain carries TRBV4-1 and TRBJ1-2; possibly TRBD1 for D (5 bases). Germline lookup yields CDR1 MGHRA and CDR2 YSYEKL. The CDR3 extends over 18 amino acids. Trimming removed 3 bases at V and 6 bases at J, with 26 bases between.

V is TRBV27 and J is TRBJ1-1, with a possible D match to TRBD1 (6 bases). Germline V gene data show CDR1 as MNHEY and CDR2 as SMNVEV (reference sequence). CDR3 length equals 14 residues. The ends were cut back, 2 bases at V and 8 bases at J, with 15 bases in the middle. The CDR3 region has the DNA TGTGCCAGCAGTTTAGCGGGGGCACTTGGAGAAGCTTTCTTT. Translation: CASSLAGALGEAFF.

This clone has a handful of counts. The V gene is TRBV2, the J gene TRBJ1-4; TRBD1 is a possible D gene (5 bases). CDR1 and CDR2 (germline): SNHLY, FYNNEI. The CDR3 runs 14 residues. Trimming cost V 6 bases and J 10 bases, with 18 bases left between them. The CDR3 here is CASRGTRGMVKLFF. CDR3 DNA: TGTGCCAGCAGGGGGACCCGCGGGATGGTAAAACTGTTTTTT.

CDR3 coding DNA: TGCGCCAGCAGCCCAGTGGGGGGAGGTTACGAGCAGTACTTC. Protein: CASSPVGGGYEQYF. This chain connects TRBV5-1 to TRBJ2-7; TRBD2 is a possible D gene (6 bases). Germline V gives CDR1 SGHRS, CDR2 YFSETQ. CDR3 length equals 14 residues. V was cut by 4 bases and J by 4 bases, with 15 bases left in between.

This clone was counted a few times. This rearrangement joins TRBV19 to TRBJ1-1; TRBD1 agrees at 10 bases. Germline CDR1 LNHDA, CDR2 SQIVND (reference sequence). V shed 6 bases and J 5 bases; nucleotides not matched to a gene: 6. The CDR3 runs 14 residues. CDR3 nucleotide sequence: TGTGCCAGTAGCCCGACAGGGGGCTTAACTGAAGCTTTCTTT. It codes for CASSPTGGLTEAFF. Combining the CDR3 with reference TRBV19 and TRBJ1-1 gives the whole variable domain DGGITQSPKYLFRKEGQNVTLSCEQNLNHDAMYWYRQDPGQGLRLIYYSQIVNDFQKGDIAEGYSVSREKKESFPLTVTSAQKNPTAFYLCASSPTGGLTEAFFGQGTRLTVV.

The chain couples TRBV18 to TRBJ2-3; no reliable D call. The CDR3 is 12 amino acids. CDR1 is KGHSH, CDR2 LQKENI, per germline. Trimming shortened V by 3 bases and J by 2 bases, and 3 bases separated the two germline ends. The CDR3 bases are TGTGCCAGCTCACCCTCCACAGATACGCAGTATTTT. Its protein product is CASSPSTDTQYF.

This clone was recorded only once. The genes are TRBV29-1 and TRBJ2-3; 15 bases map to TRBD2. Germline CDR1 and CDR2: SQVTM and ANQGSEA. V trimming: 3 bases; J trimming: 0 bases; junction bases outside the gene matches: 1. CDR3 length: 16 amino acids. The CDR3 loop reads CSVEGLAGGSTDTQYF. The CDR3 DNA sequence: TGCAGCGTTGAGGGACTAGCGGGGGGCAGCACAGATACGCAGTATTTT.

The CDR3 spells CASSSGTSGVGETQYF. Written as DNA, the CDR3 is TGTGCCAGCAGCTCCGGGACTAGCGGGGTCGGGGAGACCCAGTACTTC. This chain connects TRBV2 to TRBJ2-5; TRBD2 aligns across 13 bases. CDR1 is SNHLY and CDR2 is FYNNEI in the germline V gene. The junction had 9 bases not matched to a gene; V was cut back by 6 bases and J by 5 bases. The CDR3 totals 16 residues.

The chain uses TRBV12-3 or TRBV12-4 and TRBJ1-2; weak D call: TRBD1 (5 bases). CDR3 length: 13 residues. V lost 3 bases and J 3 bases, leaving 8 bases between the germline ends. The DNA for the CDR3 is TGTGCCAGCAGTTTGACAGAATACTATGGCTACACCTTC. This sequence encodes CASSLTEYYGYTF.

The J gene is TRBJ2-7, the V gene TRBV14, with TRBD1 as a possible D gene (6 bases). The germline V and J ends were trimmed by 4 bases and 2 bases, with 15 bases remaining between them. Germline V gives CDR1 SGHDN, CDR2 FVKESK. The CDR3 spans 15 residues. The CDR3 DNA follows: TGTGCCAGCAGCCGTGGACTGGGGACAACCTACGAGCAGTACTTC. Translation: CASSRGLGTTYEQYF.

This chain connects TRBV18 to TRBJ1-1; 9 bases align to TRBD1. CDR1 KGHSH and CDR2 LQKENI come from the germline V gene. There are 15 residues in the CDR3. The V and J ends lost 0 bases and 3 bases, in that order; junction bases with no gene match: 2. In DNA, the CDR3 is TGTGCCAGCTCACCACCGGACAGGGGTGACACTGAAGCTTTCTTT. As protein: CASSPPDRGDTEAFF.

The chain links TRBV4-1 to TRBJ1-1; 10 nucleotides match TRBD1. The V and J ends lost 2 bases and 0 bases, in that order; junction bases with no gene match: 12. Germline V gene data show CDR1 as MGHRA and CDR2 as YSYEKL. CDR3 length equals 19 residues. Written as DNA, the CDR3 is TGCGCCAGCAGCCAATCTTATCTCGACAGGGGGCGGGTGAACACTGAAGCTTTCTTT. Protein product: CASSQSYLDRGRVNTEAFF.

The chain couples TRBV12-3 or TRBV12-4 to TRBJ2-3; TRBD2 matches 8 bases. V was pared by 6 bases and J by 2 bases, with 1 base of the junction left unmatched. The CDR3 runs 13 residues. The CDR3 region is CASRTSVTDTQYF. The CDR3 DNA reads TGTGCCAGCAGGACTAGCGTCACAGATACGCAGTATTTT.

The CDR3 reads CAIGSRRTGTYEQYF. In DNA form, the CDR3 reads TGTGCCATCGGAAGTCGCCGGACAGGGACCTACGAGCAGTACTTC. This chain uses TRBV2 with TRBJ2-7, with 8 bases fitting TRBD1. The trim removed 10 bases at V and 2 bases at J, leaving 13 bases unmatched. CDR1 SNHLY and CDR2 FYNNEI come from the germline V gene. The CDR3 contains 15 residues.

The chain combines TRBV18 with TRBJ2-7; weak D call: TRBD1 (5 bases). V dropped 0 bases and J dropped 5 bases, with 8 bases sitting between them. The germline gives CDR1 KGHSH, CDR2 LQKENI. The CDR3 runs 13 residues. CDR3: CASSPPQADEQYF. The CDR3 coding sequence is TGTGCCAGCTCACCACCACAGGCCGACGAGCAGTACTTC. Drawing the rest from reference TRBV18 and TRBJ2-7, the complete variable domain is NAGVMQNPRHLVRRRGQEARLRCSPMKGHSHVYWYRQLPEEGLKFMVYLQKENIIDESGMPKERFSAEFPKEGPSILRIQQVVRGDSAAYFCASSPPQADEQYFGPGTRLTVT.

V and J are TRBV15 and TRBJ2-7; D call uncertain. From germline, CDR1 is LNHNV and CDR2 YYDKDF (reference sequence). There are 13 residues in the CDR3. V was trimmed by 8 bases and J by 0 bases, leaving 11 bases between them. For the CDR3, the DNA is TGTGCCACCCTCTCTCCCTCCTCCTACGAGCAGTACTTC. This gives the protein CATLSPSSYEQYF.